This T cell receptor beta chain was obtained from a study of T cell changes during pregnancy in multiple sclerosis (dated by TCRdb to between 2019 and 2020). Broadly, across the study: The study examined how the T cell repertoire changed over the course of pregnancy in women with multiple sclerosis.

In regard to this clone: The antigen it binds to is not known. No base quality values were provided; no much bigger clone lies one nucleotide off.

The library came from the immunoSEQ multiplex PCR assay. In its TCRdb copy, this immuneACCESS table keeps in-frame sequences only and misses some clones. Where compared with another copy, unresolved V genes explain less than half of these, and the others have no known cause. The sample table holds around 38,000 clones, of which 92% were seen once. 5% to 6.5% of the sample comes from the top ten. The germline V gene (reference sequence) sets CDR1 to GTSNPN and CDR2 to SVGIG. A distance of 13 bases separates the germline ends of V and J, which lose 1 base and 0 bases respectively. The CDR3, from cysteine to phenylalanine, totals 16 residues. This entry keeps only the CDR3 DNA: 48 bases, framed from base 1.

The rearranged chain carries TRBV30 and TRBJ1-3, with the D gene not confidently named. The TCR originated in a female donor with multiple sclerosis, enrolled in a pregnancy study. The sample in question was CD8+ T cells from peripheral blood mononuclear cells, obtained in the third trimester of pregnancy. This receptor carries the CDR3 CAWSARTLRSGNTIYF. The bases are TGTGCCTGGAGTGCTCGGACTCTCCGCTCTGGAAACACCATATATTTT.